Below, one TCR beta chain is given with its context. Antigen: not known. V dropped 6 bases and J dropped 9; count of bases not matched to a gene: 11. The CDR3 runs to 13 residues. Germline values: CDR1 MDHEN, CDR2 SYDVKM. The sample originates from a study of T cell responses to AZD1222 COVID-19 vaccine. Study in general: Second doses that came at about 4 or about 12 weeks were put together. Study-wide results and caveats: Just five to seven AZD1222 recipients tested seropositive at baseline. Scientists sampled the repertoires only once the peak T cell response had passed. Most donors were white British, females outnumbered males, and clonal diversity was possibly underestimated.

TCRdb's table, derived via immunoSEQ multiplex PCR, lists solely in-frame clones and lacks some. The profile covers about 160,000 clones, with roughly 90% appearing a single time and approximately 4.8% taken by the ten largest. The material was peripheral blood, obtained on day 0 of AZD1222 vaccination. The sequence derives from an adult in good health. The chain combines TRBV28 with TRBJ2-7, with 7 nucleotides matching TRBD1. The chain's CDR3 is CASSPPARGPQYF. The CDR3 DNA reads TGTGCCAGCAGCCCCCCGGCGAGGGGGCCGCAGTACTTC.